The 32 T cell receptor beta chains below were found in one sample sequenced in a study of T cell responses to AZD1222 COVID-19 vaccine. Profiled with immunoSEQ multiplex PCR; TCRdb holds only in-frame clones, not every one. The data show more than 150,000 clones, with approximately 90% seen just once and under 7.5% held by the top ten. The input for sequencing was peripheral blood, taken on day 0 of AZD1222 vaccination. All receptors derive from an adult in good health.

The chain employs TRBV28 and TRBJ2-5, with a possible D match to TRBD1 (6 bases). Germline assignment: CDR1 MDHEN and CDR2 SYDVKM. Trimming removed 3 bases from V and 1 base from J, with 12 bases in between. The CDR3 contains 15 residues. Here the CDR3 DNA reads TGTGCCAGCAGTTTTTGGGACACCTTCCAAGAGACCCAGTACTTC. Encoded protein: CASSFWDTFQETQYF.

The chain has TRBV6-5 and TRBJ2-3, with D possibly TRBD1 on 6 matching bases. The CDR3 has 15 residues. Germline assignment: CDR1 MNHEY and CDR2 SVGAGI. With 6 bases removed from V and 2 bases from J, the gap between germline ends came to 15 bases. CDR3 sequence reads: CASSSGQLYTDTQYF. DNA of the CDR3: TGTGCCAGCAGCTCTGGACAGCTATACACAGATACGCAGTATTTT.

The V and J genes are TRBV5-8 and TRBJ1-3; D uncertain. Germline loops: CDR1 SGHTS, CDR2 YDEGEE. The CDR3 runs to 14 residues. Trimming shortened V by 0 bases and J by 4 bases, and 8 bases separated the two germline ends. This CDR3 is CASSLATSGNTIYF. The DNA for the CDR3 is TGTGCCAGCAGCTTGGCGACATCGGGAAACACCATATATTTT.

The chain links TRBV19 to TRBJ1-6, with 7 positions matching TRBD1. CDR1 and CDR2 (germline): LNHDA, SQIVND (reference sequence). V gave up 3 bases and J gave up 0 bases; unmatched junction bases: 14. The CDR3 length is 20 residues. CDR3 DNA: TGTGCCAGTAGTATTATCTGGGGGACAGAAACGAGCTCCTATAATTCACCCCTCCACTTT. It translates to CASSIIWGTETSSYNSPLHF.

V gene TRBV7-2 combines with J gene TRBJ1-1; possibly TRBD1 for D (6 bases). From germline, CDR1 is SGHTA and CDR2 FQGNSA. The CDR3 is made up of 14 amino acids. The V end was cut by 1 base, the J end by 5 bases, with 11 bases between. The CDR3 sequence: CASSLEGVWTEAFF. In DNA form, the CDR3 reads TGTGCCAGCAGCTTAGAGGGGGTGTGGACTGAAGCTTTCTTT.

V gene TRBV7-2 combines with J gene TRBJ2-3; no firm D call. The V gene lost 5 bases and the J gene lost 5 bases, with 11 bases spanning the gap. In germline, CDR1 is SGHTA, CDR2 FQGNSA. CDR3 length: 13 residues. The CDR3 loop reads CASSNLRGDTQYF. The CDR3 nucleotides are TGTGCCAGCAGCAACCTTAGAGGAGATACGCAGTATTTT.

The chain has TRBV15 and TRBJ1-5, with D possibly being TRBD1 (5 bases). The CDR3 is 15 residues long. V gave up 0 bases and J gave up 7 bases, with 13 bases separating them. Germline V CDR1 and CDR2: LNHNV, YYDKDF (reference sequence). The CDR3 region is CATSREVRTYQPQHF. The DNA for the CDR3 is TGTGCCACCAGCAGAGAAGTAAGGACATACCAGCCCCAGCATTTT.

The gene calls are TRBV4-1 and TRBJ2-1; 7 nucleotides line up with TRBD2. J lost 3 bases, V lost 1 base, and 9 bases had no gene match. Germline CDR1 is MGHRA and CDR2 is YSYEKL. The CDR3 sequence is 17 residues long. In DNA, the CDR3 is TGCGCCAGCAGCCAAGCTCCCGGCGGGGGAAGCTACAATGAGCAGTTCTTC. It yields the protein CASSQAPGGGSYNEQFF.

V usage is TRBV18 and J usage is TRBJ2-6; the D gene could be TRBD1 or TRBD2 (5 bases each). From germline, CDR1 is KGHSH and CDR2 LQKENI. This CDR3 region has 18 residues. Trimming removed 1 base at V and 2 bases at J, with 15 bases between. The CDR3 DNA follows: TGTGCCAGCTCACCACGGGCCGGGGACCTCCCTGGGGCCAACGTCCTGACTTTC. Protein product: CASSPRAGDLPGANVLTF.

The chain couples TRBV5-1 to TRBJ2-2, with D tentatively TRBD1 or TRBD2 (5 bases each). The germline V gene encodes CDR1 SGHRS and CDR2 YFSETQ. Trimming pared 4 bases from V and 7 bases from J, leaving 20 bases between. CDR3 length: 16 amino acids. The CDR3 here is CASSPQSGAGHGELFF. The CDR3 nucleotides are TGCGCCAGCAGCCCCCAATCCGGGGCCGGTCACGGGGAGCTGTTTTTT. Full variable domain (rest looked up from reference TRBV5-1 and TRBJ2-2): KAGVTQTPRYLIKTRGQQVTLSCSPISGHRSVSWYQQTPGQGLQFLFEYFSETQRNKGNFPGRFSGRQFSNSRSEMNVSTLELGDSALYLCASSPQSGAGHGELFFGEGSRLTVL.

This clone has a single count. The chain has TRBV28 and TRBJ2-2, with 7 bases lining up with TRBD1. Germline assignment: CDR1 MDHEN and CDR2 SYDVKM. The CDR3 has 15 amino acids. V lost 7 bases and J lost 1; bases outside the gene matches: 6. CDR3 residues: CASTPGQKNTGELFF. CDR3 DNA sequence: TGTGCCAGCACCCCGGGACAGAAGAACACCGGGGAGCTGTTTTTT.

This clone appeared a single time. CDR3 sequence (DNA): TGTGCCAGCAGTGAGGGACAGTGGTCCACCGGGGAGCTGTTTTTT. Protein product: CASSEGQWSTGELFF. This chain connects TRBV25-1 to TRBJ2-2; 7 bases align to TRBD1. The germline gives CDR1 MGHDK, CDR2 SYGVNS. The junction had 5 bases not matched to a gene; V was cut back by 3 bases and J by 4 bases. CDR3 length equals 15 residues.

The V call is TRBV19, the J call TRBJ1-2; 9 positions agree with TRBD1. Looked up from germline, CDR1 is LNHDA and CDR2 is SQIVND (reference sequence). J lost 4 bases, V lost 8 bases, and 14 bases had no gene match. CDR3 length: 16 amino acids. The CDR3 sequence: CASCDPGTGKIYGYTF. The CDR3 bases are TGTGCCAGTTGCGACCCCGGGACAGGGAAGATCTATGGCTACACCTTC.

The sample holds one count of this clone. The CDR3 protein is CASQPWRGTGPLSSGANVLTF. The CDR3 DNA is TGTGCCAGCCAACCCTGGAGGGGGACAGGGCCTCTTAGCTCTGGGGCCAACGTCCTGACTTTC. The gene calls are TRBV28 and TRBJ2-6; TRBD1 agrees at 9 bases. CDR3 length: 21 amino acids. In germline, CDR1 is MDHEN, CDR2 SYDVKM. J gave up 0 bases and V 8 bases, and 20 bases lay outside the gene matches.

This rearrangement joins TRBV5-1 to TRBJ2-1; D is undetermined. The CDR3 loop spans 15 amino acids. CDR1 is SGHRS, CDR2 YFSETQ, per germline. V lost 3 bases and J lost 4, with 14 bases in between. The CDR3 sequence is CASSSDPGLYNEQFF. The DNA for the CDR3 is TGCGCCAGCAGCTCCGACCCGGGCCTATACAATGAGCAGTTCTTC.

The chain joins TRBV4-3 to TRBJ1-5, with D possibly matching TRBD1 (6 bases). The CDR3 consists of 15 residues. The germline V gene has CDR1 LGHNA and CDR2 YSLEER. V lost 1 base to trimming and J lost 6 bases, with 13 bases between them. The CDR3 loop reads CASSQGEGGSQPQHF. The CDR3 coding sequence is TGCGCCAGCAGCCAAGGTGAGGGGGGAAGTCAGCCCCAGCATTTT.

The rearrangement links TRBV18 to TRBJ2-6, with 8 bases matching TRBD1. The CDR3 contains 14 residues. Trimming took 5 bases from V and 7 from J; bases not matched to a gene: 4. The germline V gene has CDR1 KGHSH and CDR2 LQKENI. The CDR3: CASSLDRDANVLTF. In nucleotides, the CDR3 is TGTGCCAGCTCATTGGACAGGGACGCCAACGTCCTGACTTTC.

The V call is TRBV28, the J call TRBJ1-2, with TRBD1 matching over 8 bases. The CDR3 is made up of 14 amino acids. The V segment lost 5 bases and the J segment 7 bases; nucleotides outside the gene matches: 9. CDR1 MDHEN and CDR2 SYDVKM come from the germline V gene. CDR3 coding DNA: TGTGCCAGCAGTACGGGCGACAGGGGAAGTGGCTACACCTTC. Amino acids: CASSTGDRGSGYTF.

V is TRBV3-1 (or the pseudogene TRBV3-2) and J is TRBJ2-5, with unresolved D. This CDR3 spans 13 amino acids. Germline values: CDR1 LGHDT, CDR2 YNNKEL (reference sequence). V lost 3 bases to trimming and J lost 3 bases, with 8 bases between them. CDR3 region: CASSHWGKETQYF. The CDR3 region has the DNA TGTGCCAGCAGCCACTGGGGAAAAGAGACCCAGTACTTC.

The genes are TRBV20-1 and TRBJ2-3; D gene unclear. V gave up 0 bases and J gave up 6 bases, with 4 bases separating them. The germline V gene encodes CDR1 DFQATT and CDR2 SNEGSKA (reference sequence). CDR3 size: 11 residues. The chain's CDR3 is CSARDEDTQYF. The CDR3 nucleotides read TGCAGTGCTAGAGATGAGGATACGCAGTATTTT.

The V call is TRBV7-2, the J call TRBJ1-6; no reliable D call. V lost 5 bases, J lost 7 bases, and 15 bases lay in between. CDR3 length: 15 residues. Germline-derived CDR1 and CDR2 are SGHTA and FQGNSA. DNA of the CDR3: TGTGCCAGCAGCATACGGCGAATGGGGAATTCACCCCTCCACTTT. This encodes CASSIRRMGNSPLHF.

This rearrangement joins TRBV2 to TRBJ2-1; 7 bases are a match to TRBD2. CDR3 length: 15 residues. Germline lookup yields CDR1 SNHLY and CDR2 FYNNEI. V lost 6 bases to trimming and J lost 2 bases; unmatched junction nucleotides: 7. This CDR3 reads CASRFQRETYNEQFF. Written as DNA, the CDR3 is TGTGCCAGCAGGTTCCAGCGGGAAACCTACAATGAGCAGTTCTTC.

The CDR3 region is CASSPGDLYRVENSPLHF. The CDR3 region has the DNA TGCGCCAGCAGCCCTGGCGATCTTTACAGGGTGGAGAATTCACCCCTCCACTTT. The rearrangement joins TRBV4-3 to TRBJ1-6; a weak D match, TRBD1 (6 bases). Trimming removed 4 bases from V and 7 bases from J, with 23 bases in between. CDR1 and CDR2 (germline): LGHNA, YSLEER. This CDR3 is 18 amino acids long.

The chain combines TRBV5-1 with TRBJ2-3; no reliable D call. The CDR3 spans 15 residues. The germline V gene has CDR1 SGHRS and CDR2 YFSETQ. Trimming left V 4 bases short and J 0 bases short, with 12 bases between. The CDR3: CASSPHAVSTDTQYF. In DNA form, the CDR3 reads TGCGCCAGCAGCCCCCACGCAGTGAGCACAGATACGCAGTATTTT.

The rearrangement uses TRBV6-6 and TRBJ2-1, with 7 positions matching TRBD2. J was trimmed by 5 bases and V by 6 bases; bases with no gene match: 10. This CDR3 region has 15 residues. CDR1 and CDR2 from the germline V gene are MNHNY and SVGAGI (reference sequence). The CDR3 DNA follows: TGTGCCAGCAGGCAGGCGGGAGAGGGCCACAATGAGCAGTTCTTC. It specifies CASRQAGEGHNEQFF.

The V call is TRBV19, the J call TRBJ1-5; 7 nucleotides agree with TRBD1. V shed 8 bases, J shed 4 bases, and the junction held 11 bases outside the gene matches. This CDR3 comprises 15 residues. The germline gives CDR1 LNHDA, CDR2 SQIVND (reference sequence). The chain's CDR3 is CASLYGTEHNQPQHF. Here the CDR3 DNA reads TGTGCCAGTCTTTACGGGACAGAACATAATCAGCCCCAGCATTTT.

The V and J genes are TRBV7-3 and TRBJ2-3; possible D gene TRBD1, 6 bases. The CDR3 has 13 amino acids. V shed 5 bases and J shed 6 bases, with 12 bases lying between them. Germline V gene lookup returns CDR1 SGHTA and CDR2 FQGTGA. CDR3 in DNA: TGTGCCAGCAGCGCACCAGGGGTGGATACGCAGTATTTT. It yields the protein CASSAPGVDTQYF.

Concerning this clone itself: Germline and junction disagree at one end, which may indicate a read error. The CDR3 loop reads CASSDNVPGLAVSIDTQYF. Here the CDR3 DNA reads TGCGCCAGCAGCGACAACGTACCGGGACTAGCGGTCAGCATAGATACGCAGTATTTT. The genes are TRBV5-1 and TRBJ2-3; 11 positions agree with TRBD2. The CDR3 runs 19 residues. Germline V lookup: CDR1 SGHRS, CDR2 YFSETQ. The full variable domain, with the rest looked up from reference TRBV5-1 and TRBJ2-3, is KAGVTQTPRYLIKTRGQQVTLSCSPISGHRSVSWYQQTPGQGLQFLFEYFSETQRNKGNFPGRFSGRQFSNSRSEMNVSTLELGDSALYLCASSDNVPGLAVSIDTQYFGPGTRLTVL.

This chain uses TRBV13 with TRBJ2-7, with TRBD1 matching over 8 bases. The CDR3 covers 15 residues. The germline V gene encodes CDR1 PRHDT and CDR2 FYEKMQ (reference sequence). V was clipped by 4 bases and J by 0 bases; unmatched bases: 5. Here the CDR3 reads CASSSDRASSYEQYF. In DNA, the CDR3 is TGTGCCAGCAGCTCGGACAGGGCCAGCTCCTACGAGCAGTACTTC.

The rearrangement links TRBV6-5 to TRBJ2-4; 7 bases are a match to TRBD2. Germline V gene sequence: CDR1 MNHEY, CDR2 SVGAGI. This CDR3 has 16 residues. Unmatched junction bases numbered 4, after V lost 2 bases and J lost 0 bases. As DNA, the CDR3 is TGTGCCAGCAGTTACACCCTAGCGGCAGCCAAAAACATTCAGTACTTC. This sequence encodes CASSYTLAAAKNIQYF.

CDR3 in DNA: TGTGCCAGCAGTTACTCGAGGTCAGGGGATTCACCCCTCCACTTT. Its translation is CASSYSRSGDSPLHF. This sequence joins TRBV6-5 and TRBJ1-6, with a possible D match to TRBD1 (6 bases). Looked up from germline, CDR1 is MNHEY and CDR2 is SVGAGI. The CDR3 is made up of 15 amino acids. Trimming pared 0 bases from V and 8 bases from J, leaving 11 bases between.

The rearrangement joins TRBV6-1 to TRBJ1-6; a weak D match, TRBD1 (5 bases). The CDR3 spans 16 residues. Germline CDR1 MNHNS, CDR2 SASEGT. V was trimmed by 1 base and J by 5 bases, leaving 12 bases between them. The CDR3 reads CASSEERGVDNSPLHF. The CDR3 region has the DNA TGTGCCAGCAGTGAAGAGAGAGGGGTCGATAATTCACCCCTCCACTTT.